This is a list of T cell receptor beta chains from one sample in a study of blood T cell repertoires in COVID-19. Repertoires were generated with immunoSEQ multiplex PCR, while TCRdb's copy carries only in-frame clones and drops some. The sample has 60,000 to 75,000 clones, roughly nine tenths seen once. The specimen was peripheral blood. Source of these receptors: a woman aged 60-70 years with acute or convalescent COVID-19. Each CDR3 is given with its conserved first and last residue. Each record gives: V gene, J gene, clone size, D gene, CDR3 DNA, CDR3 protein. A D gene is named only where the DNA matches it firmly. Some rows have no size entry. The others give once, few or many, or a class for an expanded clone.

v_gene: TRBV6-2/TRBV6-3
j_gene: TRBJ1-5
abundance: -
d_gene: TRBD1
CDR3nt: TGTGCCAGCAGTTACGGGACAGTAAGCAATCAGCCCCAGCATTTT
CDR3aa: CASSYGTVSNQPQHF

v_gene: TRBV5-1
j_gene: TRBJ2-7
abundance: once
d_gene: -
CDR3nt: TGCGCCAGCAGCTTGGGCGAAACTAGAGGGTCGGACGAGCAGTACTTC
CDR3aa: CASSLGETRGSDEQYF

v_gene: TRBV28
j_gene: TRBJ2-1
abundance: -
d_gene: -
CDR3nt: TGTGCCAGCAGTTTACCAGAAAATCTTAATGAGCAGTTCTTC
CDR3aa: CASSLPENLNEQFF

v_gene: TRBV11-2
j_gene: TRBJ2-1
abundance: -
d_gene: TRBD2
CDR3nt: TGTGCCAGCAGCTTATCGGGACTAGAATTCGGTGAGCAGTTCTTC
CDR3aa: CASSLSGLEFGEQFF

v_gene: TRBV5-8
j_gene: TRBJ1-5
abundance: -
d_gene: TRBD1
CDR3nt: TGTGCCAGCAGCGACAGGGACAGGAGAAATAGCAATCAGCCCCAGCATTTT
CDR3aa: CASSDRDRRNSNQPQHF

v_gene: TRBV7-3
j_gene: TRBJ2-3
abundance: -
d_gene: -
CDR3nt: TGTGCCAGCAGCCTTAGCGGACACACAGATACGCAGTATTTT
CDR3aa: CASSLSGHTDTQYF

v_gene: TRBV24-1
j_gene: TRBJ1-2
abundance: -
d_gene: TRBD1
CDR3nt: TGTGCCACCAGTGACCACGAAACAGGGGTTGAAGGCTACACCTTC
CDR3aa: CATSDHETGVEGYTF

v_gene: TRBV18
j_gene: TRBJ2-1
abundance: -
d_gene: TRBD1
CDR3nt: TGTGCCAGCTCACCAGGACAGGCATTTCTGTTCTTC
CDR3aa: CASSPGQAFLFF

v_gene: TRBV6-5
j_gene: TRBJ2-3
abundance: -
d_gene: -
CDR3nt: TGTGCCAGCAGTTACTCTGGCTGGACAGATACGCAGTATTTT
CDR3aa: CASSYSGWTDTQYF

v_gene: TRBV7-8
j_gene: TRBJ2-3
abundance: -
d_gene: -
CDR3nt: TGTGCCAGCCGGTCTCGCGGGGCGAGCACAGATACGCAGTATTTT
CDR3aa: CASRSRGASTDTQYF

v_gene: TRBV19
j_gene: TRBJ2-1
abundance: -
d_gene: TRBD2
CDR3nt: TGTGCCAGTAGTATACCAACTAGCGGGGGGGCCTCGTTGCAGTTCTTC
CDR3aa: CASSIPTSGGASLQFF

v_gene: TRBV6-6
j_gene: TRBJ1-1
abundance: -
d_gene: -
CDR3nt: TGTGCCAGCAGTTACGGAGGGGTAGCTTTCTTT
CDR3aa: CASSYGGVAFF

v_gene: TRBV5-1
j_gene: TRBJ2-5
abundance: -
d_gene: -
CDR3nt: TGCGCCAGCAGCTTGGGGGGAGCGAACCAAGAGACCCAGTACTTC
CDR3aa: CASSLGGANQETQYF

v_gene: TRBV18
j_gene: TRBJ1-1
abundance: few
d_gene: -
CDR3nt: TGTGCCAGCTCCCAAGACAAGAACACTGAAGCTTTCTTT
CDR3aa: CASSQDKNTEAFF

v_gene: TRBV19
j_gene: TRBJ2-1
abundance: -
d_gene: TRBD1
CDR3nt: TGTGCCAGGACGGGACAGCCCTTGATTCCCTACAATGAGCAGTTCTTC
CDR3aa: CARTGQPLIPYNEQFF

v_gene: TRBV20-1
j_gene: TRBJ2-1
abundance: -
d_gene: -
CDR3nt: TGCAGTGCACGCGCTTACAATGAGCAGTTCTTC
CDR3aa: CSARAYNEQFF

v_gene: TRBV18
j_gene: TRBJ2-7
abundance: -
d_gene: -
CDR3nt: TGTGCCAGCTCACCCCTCGGGGTAGGGTCCTACGAGCAGTACTTC
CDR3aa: CASSPLGVGSYEQYF

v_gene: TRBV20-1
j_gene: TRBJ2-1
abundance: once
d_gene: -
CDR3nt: TGCAGTGGATCTAACAATGAGCAGTTCTTC
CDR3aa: CSGSNNEQFF

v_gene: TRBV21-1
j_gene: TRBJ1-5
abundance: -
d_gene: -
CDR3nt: TGTGCCAGCAGCGGGGGGGACCGACGGGGACTTAATAGCAATCAGCCCCAGCATTTT
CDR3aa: CASSGGDRRGLNSNQPQHF

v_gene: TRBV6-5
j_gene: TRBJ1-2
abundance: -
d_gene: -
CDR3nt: TGTGCCAGCAGGCACGAGGGTTATCTAGGCTACACCTTC
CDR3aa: CASRHEGYLGYTF

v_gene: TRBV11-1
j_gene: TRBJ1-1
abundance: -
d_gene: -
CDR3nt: TGTGCCAGCAGCTCACCCCGACCATCGAGGGACACTGAAGCTTTCTTT
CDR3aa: CASSSPRPSRDTEAFF

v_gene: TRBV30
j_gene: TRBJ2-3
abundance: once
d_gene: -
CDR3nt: TGTGCCTGGAGTGCGGCTAGTATCAGCACAGATACGCAGTATTTT
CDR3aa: CAWSAASISTDTQYF

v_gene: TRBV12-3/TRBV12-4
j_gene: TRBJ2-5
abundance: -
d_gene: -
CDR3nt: TGTGCCAGCAGCACCGGTCAAGAGACCCAGTACTTC
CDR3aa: CASSTGQETQYF

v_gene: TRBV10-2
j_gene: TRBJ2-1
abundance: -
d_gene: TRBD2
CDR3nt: TGCGCCAGCGAACTAGCGGGGGGGCCACATGAGCAGTTCTTC
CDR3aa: CASELAGGPHEQFF

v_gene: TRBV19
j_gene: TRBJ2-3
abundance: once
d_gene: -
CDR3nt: TGTGCCAGTAGTCGTCTCTTGGGGGACACCAAAACGCAGTATTTT
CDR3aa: CASSRLLGDTKTQYF

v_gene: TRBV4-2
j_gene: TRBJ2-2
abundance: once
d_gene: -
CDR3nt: TGTGCCAGCAGCCAAGATTGGCGGGGCTCTAGGGGCGGGGAGCTGTTTTTT
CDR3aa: CASSQDWRGSRGGELFF

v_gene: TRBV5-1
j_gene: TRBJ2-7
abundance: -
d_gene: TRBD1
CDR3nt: TGCGCCAGCAGCTGGGGAGACAGGGATTCCTACGAGCAGTACTTC
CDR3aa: CASSWGDRDSYEQYF

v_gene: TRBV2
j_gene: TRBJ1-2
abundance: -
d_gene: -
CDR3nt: TGTGCCAGCAGTGAAAAGAAGGAAACAGGCTTATTCTATGGCTACACCTTC
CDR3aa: CASSEKKETGLFYGYTF

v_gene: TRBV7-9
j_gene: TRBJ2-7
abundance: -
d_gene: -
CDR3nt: TGTGCCAGCAGCCCTGCGGGCAGCTCCTACGAGCAGTACTTC
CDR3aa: CASSPAGSSYEQYF

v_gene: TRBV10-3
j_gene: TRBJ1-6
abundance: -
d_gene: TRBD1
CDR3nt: TGTGCCATCAGTGAACCGGGACAGAATAATTCACCCCTCCACTTT
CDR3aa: CAISEPGQNNSPLHF

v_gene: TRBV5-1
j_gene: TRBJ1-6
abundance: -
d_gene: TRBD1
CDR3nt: TGCGCCAGCAGCTTGGGCGTCGGACAGGGAGGGTCACCCCTCCACTTT
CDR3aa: CASSLGVGQGGSPLHF

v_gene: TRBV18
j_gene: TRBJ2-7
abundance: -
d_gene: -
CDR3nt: TGTGCCAGCTCGCTGACAGAGATCTACGAGCAGTACTTC
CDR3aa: CASSLTEIYEQYF

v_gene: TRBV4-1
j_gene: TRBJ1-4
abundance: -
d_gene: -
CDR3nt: TGCGCCAGCAGCCCCAGTCGGCAGGGGAATGAAAAACTGTTTTTT
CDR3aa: CASSPSRQGNEKLFF